The rows below give T cell receptor beta chains drawn from one sample of a study of T cells in Graves' hyperthyroidism and ophthalmopathy. TCRdb ran MiXCR on the multiplex PCR reads and lists one entry per CDR3 protein. The repertoire has 530,000 or so distinct CDR3 sequences, roughly 25% of them found once; the top ten carry 11%. Sequenced sample: blood. Source of these receptors: a woman aged 25 to 39 with Graves' ophthalmopathy. Both conserved end residues are part of each CDR3. Each record gives: clone size, V gene, J gene, D gene, CDR3 protein, CDR3 DNA. The D gene is left open where the match is weak. Size values are once, few and many counts, or a class for expanded clones, and some rows have none.

>many|TRBV11-2|TRBJ1-2|-
CASSLESSTIYGYTF
TGTGCCAGCAGCTTAGAAAGCAGCACTATCTATGGCTACACCTTC
>few|TRBV12-3/TRBV12-4|TRBJ1-2|-
CASCEGTNYGYTF
TGTGCCAGCTGTGAGGGAACTAACTATGGCTACACCTTC
>many|TRBV28|TRBJ1-5|-
CASSWGGVGLAPYSNQPQHF
TGTGCCAGCAGTTGGGGGGGCGTCGGCCTCGCGCCCTATAGCAATCAGCCCCAGCATTTT
>-|TRBV20-1|TRBJ1-5|-
CSASGHSYSNQPQHF
TGCAGTGCTAGCGGGCACAGCTATAGCAATCAGCCCCAGCATTTT
>-|TRBV30|TRBJ2-5|-
CAWRGWETQYF
TGTGCCTGGAGAGGGTGGGAGACCCAGTACTTC
>many|TRBV5-6|TRBJ1-2|-
CASSLGRDGYTF
TGTGCCAGCAGCTTGGGAAGGGACGGCTACACCTTC
>many|TRBV28|TRBJ1-1|-
CASNHGVDTEAFF
TGTGCCAGCAACCACGGGGTGGACACTGAAGCTTTCTTT
>few|TRBV4-1|TRBJ1-2|-
CASSQDPGSRDGYTF
TGCGCCAGCAGCCAAGACCCAGGGAGTCGAGATGGCTACACCTTC
>-|TRBV27|TRBJ2-2|-
CASSTLVYSTTGELFF
TGTGCCAGCAGTACTCTAGTGTACAGCACCACCGGGGAGCTGTTTTTT
>many|TRBV5-1|TRBJ1-2|-
CASSPLGQPYGYTF
TGCGCCAGCAGCCCGCTAGGACAGCCCTATGGCTACACCTTC
>-|TRBV5-1|TRBJ2-7|TRBD2
CASSPGGRSEQYF
TGCGCCAGCAGCCCCGGCGGGAGATCCGAGCAGTACTTC
>many|TRBV28|TRBJ1-5|-
CASSFRQGNQPQHF
TGTGCCAGCAGTTTCAGGCAGGGGAACCAGCCCCAGCATTTT
>-|TRBV7-6|TRBJ2-2|TRBD1
CASSSRQGLNTGELFF
TGTGCCAGCAGCTCCAGACAGGGTCTCAACACCGGGGAGCTGTTTTTT
>-|TRBV5-1|TRBJ1-1|-
CASSLPELNTEAFF
TGCGCCAGCAGCTTGCCCGAGCTGAACACTGAAGCTTTCTTT
>few|TRBV19|TRBJ1-1|-
CASSIGVRKAGYTEAFF
TGTGCCAGTAGTATAGGTGTTAGGAAGGCAGGGTACACTGAAGCTTTCTTT
>many|TRBV28|TRBJ2-7|-
CASSLTVYEQYF
TGTGCCAGCAGTTTGACCGTCTACGAGCAGTACTTC
>-|TRBV20-1|TRBJ2-7|-
CSARDVREQYF
TGCAGTGCTAGAGATGTCCGGGAGCAGTACTTC
>many|TRBV6-5|TRBJ2-2|-
CASSYLRDTGELFF
TGTGCCAGCAGTTACTTGAGGGACACCGGGGAGCTGTTTTTT
>few|TRBV2|TRBJ2-2|TRBD1
CASTRGDRGPTLFF
TGTGCCAGCACCAGAGGGGACAGGGGCCCCACCCTGTTTTTT
>-|TRBV18|TRBJ1-3|TRBD1
CASSTGVGNTIYF
TGTGCCAGCTCAACAGGGGTTGGAAACACCATATATTTT
>many|TRBV24-1|TRBJ2-2|-
CATGPSTGELFF
TGTGCCACGGGACCATCAACCGGGGAGCTGTTTTTT
>many|TRBV6-5|TRBJ2-7|-
CASSYSVREPSYEQYF
TGTGCCAGCAGTTACTCGGTTAGGGAACCCTCCTACGAGCAGTACTTC
>-|TRBV6-2/TRBV6-3|TRBJ1-1|-
CASSYLAGTTAFF
TGTGCCAGCAGTTACCTAGCCGGGACGACAGCTTTCTTT
>many|TRBV6-5|TRBJ2-7|-
CASSYSGSYEQYF
TGTGCCAGCAGTTATAGTGGGTCCTACGAGCAGTACTTC
>many|TRBV14|TRBJ2-7|TRBD2
CASSQEGGGSYEQYF
TGTGCCAGCAGCCAAGAGGGCGGGGGATCCTACGAGCAGTACTTC
>many|TRBV20-1|TRBJ1-5|TRBD1
CSASKQGGNQPQHF
TGCAGTGCTAGTAAACAGGGGGGCAATCAGCCCCAGCATTTT
>-|TRBV12-3/TRBV12-4|TRBJ2-7|-
CASRGDLNEQYF
TGTGCCAGCAGGGGGGACCTGAACGAGCAGTACTTC
>-|TRBV28|TRBJ1-2|-
CALGVIYGYTF
TGTGCCCTAGGGGTAATCTATGGCTACACCTTC
>-|TRBV28|TRBJ1-5|TRBD1
CAIMGDSSNQPQHF
TGTGCCATCATGGGGGACAGTAGCAATCAGCCCCAGCATTTT
>many|TRBV11-2|TRBJ2-7|-
CASSLGLARSGEQYF
TGTGCCAGCAGCTTGGGGCTTGCCAGGTCGGGCGAGCAGTACTTC
>-|TRBV28|TRBJ2-6|-
CATRGRGGRGGTGANVLTF
TGTGCAACCAGAGGAAGAGGGGGGAGAGGGGGGACTGGGGCCAACGTCCTGACTTTC
>-|TRBV20-1|TRBJ2-7|-
CSAGGELWAEQYF
TGCAGTGCTGGGGGTGAACTTTGGGCCGAGCAGTACTTC
>many|TRBV7-9|TRBJ2-7|-
CASSLAGTLGEQYF
TGTGCCAGCAGCTTGGCCGGGACTTTGGGAGAGCAGTACTTC
>many|TRBV7-2|TRBJ1-2|TRBD1
CASSRDRFYGYTF
TGTGCCAGCAGCCGGGACAGGTTCTATGGCTACACCTTC
>many|TRBV12-3/TRBV12-4|TRBJ1-3|-
CASSFFPRAPSNTIYF
TGTGCCAGCAGTTTTTTTCCCCGGGCTCCTTCGAACACCATATATTTT
>-|TRBV2|TRBJ1-2|-
CASSEAGWGYTF
TGTGCCAGCAGTGAAGCAGGTTGGGGCTACACCTTC
>few|TRBV11-3|TRBJ2-2|TRBD2
CASSGLPRGTGELFF
TGTGCCAGTAGCGGGCTCCCTCGAGGGACCGGGGAGCTGTTTTTT
>few|TRBV7-6|TRBJ2-5|-
CASGRGASSETQYF
TGTGCCAGCGGACGAGGGGCCTCGTCAGAGACCCAGTACTTC
>many|TRBV5-1|TRBJ2-7|-
CASSPPGGEQYF
TGCGCCAGCAGCCCTCCAGGAGGCGAGCAGTACTTC
>few|TRBV18|TRBJ1-6|TRBD1
CASSPRTGFGSPLHF
TGTGCCAGCTCACCCCGGACAGGGTTCGGCTCACCCCTCCACTTT
>many|TRBV6-5|TRBJ2-7|-
CASSPRGSRVGHHSYEQYF
TGTGCCAGCAGTCCTAGGGGGTCCAGGGTCGGCCACCATTCCTACGAGCAGTACTTC